Sequencing of this TCR beta chain was carried out in a study of shared clonotypes between healthy human individuals. On the study more broadly: Each donor's CD4 naive and CD4 memory cells filled three plates apiece, CD8 naive two, and CD8 memory one. Study findings and constraints: Sorted-subset sequencing was shown by rarefaction to be incomplete despite large depth. The small donor group covered limited genetic and exposure diversity.

Turning to this clone: The antigen remains unidentified.

In the naive CD8 group, cells lacked CD45RO and were positively selected for CCR7, so terminally differentiated effector memory CD45RA+ cells were left out. Trimming took 5 bases from V and 2 from J, leaving 13 bases between them. There are 14 residues in the CDR3. In germline, CDR1 is SEHNR, CDR2 FQNEAQ (reference sequence). Sorted-subset replicate PCRs used 200 ng of genomic DNA. This amount corresponded to 30,000 to 35,000 T cell genomes. Repertoires were generated with immunoSEQ multiplex PCR, while TCRdb's copy carries only in-frame clones and drops some. The sample includes around 1.9 million clones, more than 85% of them seen just once.

V usage is TRBV7-9 and J usage is TRBJ2-7; no definite D call. This sequence was found in a man between 18 and 35 years old in good health. Some clones in this sample may be carry-over from other donors' samples. The specimen sequenced was naive CD8+ T cells from PBMCs. The CDR3 loop is CASSAATTPYEQYF. The CDR3 DNA sequence: TGTGCCAGCAGCGCTGCTACGACCCCCTACGAGCAGTACTTC.